This T cell receptor (beta chain) was identified in a study of CD8+ T cells in alopecia areata. Study-wide findings and caveats: Sequencing of scalp tissue also captures the resident alphabeta T cells of normal skin. Researchers report lesional scalp, most notably alopecia totalis/universalis, outstripped normal scalp in clonality.

The CDR3 extends over 11 amino acids. The germline V and J ends were trimmed by 0 bases and 4 bases, with 2 bases remaining between them. CDR1 is GTSNPN, CDR2 SVGIG, per germline (reference sequence). Sampling of alopecia areata patients yielded lesional scalp punch biopsies as well as peripheral blood. cDNA prepared by RNA extraction and subsequent reverse transcription served as the template for sequencing. Sequenced by immunoSEQ multiplex PCR; TCRdb stores in-frame clones only, minus some. The sample records roughly 250,000 clones, roughly two thirds being singletons. In the case of this clone: As yet, its antigen is unknown. The same CDR3 is also encoded by other DNA sequences in this sample.

The gene calls are TRBV30 and TRBJ2-3; D unresolved. This TCR was recovered from a human donor with alopecia areata. The starting material was CD4+ T cells sorted from blood, obtained at week 0. DNA of the CDR3: TGTGCCTGGAGTGTATCAGATACGCAGTATTTT. Amino acids: CAWSVSDTQYF.